This T cell receptor beta chain was captured by sequencing in a study of identical twins. The V end was cut by 4 bases, the J end by 0 bases, with 10 bases between. From germline, CDR1 is LGHDT and CDR2 YNNKEL (reference sequence). The CDR3 consists of 15 residues. TCRdb processed the 5' RACE reads anew with MiXCR; each CDR3 protein has one entry. The sample holds approximately 550,000 distinct CDR3 sequences; 20% to 25% are singletons and the top ten take around 0.47%. In this sample, this clonotype turned up once. The same specimen was also included in a second study, on yellow fever vaccine responses in identical twins.

Sequenced input: CD4+ T cells sorted from blood. The chain links TRBV3-1 to TRBJ1-3; no clear D gene. The clonotype was recovered from a woman aged 18-29 years in good health. The CDR3 region has the DNA TGTGCCAGCAGCCCCGGGCCCGGCTCTGGAAACACCATATATTTT. Translation: CASSPGPGSGNTIYF.